This record covers a single TCR beta chain. It was with 60 Vbeta and 13 Jbeta primers that the PCR ran. Method: immunoSEQ multiplex PCR; TCRdb's copy keeps in-frame clones and lacks some. The sample lists about 200,000 clones, 65% to 80% seen once, with roughly 4.5% in the top ten. The CDR3 loop spans 14 amino acids. Germline V gives CDR1 SNHLY, CDR2 FYNNEI. Trimming removed 4 bases from V and 1 base from J, with 10 bases in between. The data originate from a study of cytomegalovirus exposure and HLA in healthy donors. The TCR sequence derives from a woman aged 25 to 39 in good health and CMV-seropositive. Material: PBMCs. V is TRBV2 and J is TRBJ1-1; tentatively, D is TRBD1 (6 bases). The CDR3 sequence: CASSGTVPNTEAFF. DNA of the CDR3: TGTGCCAGCAGTGGGACAGTACCGAACACTGAAGCTTTCTTT.